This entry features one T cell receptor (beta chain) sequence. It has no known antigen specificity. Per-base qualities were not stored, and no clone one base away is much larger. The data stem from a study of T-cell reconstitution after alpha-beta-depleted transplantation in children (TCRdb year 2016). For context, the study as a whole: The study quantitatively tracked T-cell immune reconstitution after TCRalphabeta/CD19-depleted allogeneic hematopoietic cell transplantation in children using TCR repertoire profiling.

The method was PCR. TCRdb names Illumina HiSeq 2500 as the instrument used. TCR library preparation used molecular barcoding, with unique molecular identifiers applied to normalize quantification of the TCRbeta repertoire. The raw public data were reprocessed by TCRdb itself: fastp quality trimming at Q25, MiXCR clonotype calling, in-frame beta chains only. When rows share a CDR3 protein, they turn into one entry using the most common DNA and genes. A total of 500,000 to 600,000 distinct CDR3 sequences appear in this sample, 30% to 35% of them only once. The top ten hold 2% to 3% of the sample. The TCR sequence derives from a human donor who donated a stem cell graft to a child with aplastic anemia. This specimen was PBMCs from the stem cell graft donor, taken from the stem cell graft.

The CDR3 protein sequence reads: CASRALAGFRPEAFF. DNA sequence: TGTGCCAGCAGGGCCTTGGCAGGATTCCGCCCTGAAGCTTTCTTT. The chain links TRBV7-9 with TRBJ1-1; the D gene is unclear. At the junction V is shortened by 6 bases and J by 6 bases, with 20 bases in between. The CDR3 holds 15 amino acids from the cysteine to the phenylalanine. CDR3 DNA only is kept here, 45 bases in frame from base 1. Taken from the germline V gene (reference sequence), the CDR1 and CDR2 loops are SEHNR and FQNEAQ. With the rest looked up from the reference TRBV7-9 and TRBJ1-1 genes rather than sequenced, the full variable domain is DTGVSQNPRHKITKRGQNVTFRCDPISEHNRLYWYRQTLGQGPEFLTYFQNEAQLEKSRLLSDRFSAERPKGSFSTLEIQRTEQGDSAMYLCASRALAGFRPEAFFGQGTRLTVV.